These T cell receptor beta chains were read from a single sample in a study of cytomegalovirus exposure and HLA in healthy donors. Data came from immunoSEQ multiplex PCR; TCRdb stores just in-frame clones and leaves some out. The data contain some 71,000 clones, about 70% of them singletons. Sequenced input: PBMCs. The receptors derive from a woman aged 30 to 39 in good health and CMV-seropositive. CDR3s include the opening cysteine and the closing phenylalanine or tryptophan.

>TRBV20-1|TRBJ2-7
CSAHNSYEQYF
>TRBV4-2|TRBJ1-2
CASSQDSGRGGYGYTF
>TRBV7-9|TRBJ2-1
CASSSRLAGVQGNEQFF
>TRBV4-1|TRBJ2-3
CASSRDPQDTDTQYF
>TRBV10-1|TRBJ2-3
CASSDAGVRTDTQYF
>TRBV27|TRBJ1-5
CASSLRESNQPQHF
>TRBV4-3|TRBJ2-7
CASSPGEGLAETYEQYF
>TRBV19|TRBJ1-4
CASTSGSRGEKLFF
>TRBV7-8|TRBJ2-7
CASSLQLTGQKYEQYF
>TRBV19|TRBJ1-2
CASSWDSSYGYTF
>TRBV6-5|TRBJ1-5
CASSPGRNQPQHF
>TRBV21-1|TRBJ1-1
CASSILTGGEGTEAFF
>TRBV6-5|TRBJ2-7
CASSYGASGRTYEQYF
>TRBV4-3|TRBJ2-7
CASSQDLKRAYEQYF
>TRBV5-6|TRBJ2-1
CASSLLTGTGDNEQFF
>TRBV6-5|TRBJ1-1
CASSYIGTGKAFF
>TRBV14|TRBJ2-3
CASSLRDRGSIDTQYF
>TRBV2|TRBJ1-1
CASSFQGNTEAFF
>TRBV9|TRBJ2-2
CASSGGLAGNTGELFF
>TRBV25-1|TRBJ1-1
CASSERGTEAFF
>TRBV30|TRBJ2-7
CAWSVGYEQYF
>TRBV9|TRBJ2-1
CASSAGLAQRGNEQFF
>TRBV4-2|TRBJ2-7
CASSQEPGGSNHEQYF
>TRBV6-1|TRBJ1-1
CASSGQVAEAFF
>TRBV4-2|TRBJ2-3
CASSQSSGKGTDTQYF
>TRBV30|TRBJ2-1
CAWGTGGNEQFF
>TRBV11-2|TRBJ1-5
CASSLDAGLGSQHF
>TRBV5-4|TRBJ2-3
CASSLGTSGIFTDTQYF
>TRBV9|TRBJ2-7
CASSATGVVYEQYF
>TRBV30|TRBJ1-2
CAWSGAGNREGDYGYTF
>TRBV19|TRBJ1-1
CASSIVGSNTEAFF
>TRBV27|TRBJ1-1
CASRAQGYTEAFF
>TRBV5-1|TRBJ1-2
CASRAGGGYGYTF
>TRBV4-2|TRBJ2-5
CASSQRETQYF
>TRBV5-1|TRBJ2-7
CASSADSATSYEQYF
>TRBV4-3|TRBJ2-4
CASSQDRGQGRNIQYF
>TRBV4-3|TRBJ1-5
CASSQLGTGDYSNQPQHF
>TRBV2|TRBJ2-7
CASRESLAGASEQYF
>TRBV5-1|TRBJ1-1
CASSQGGGNTEAFF
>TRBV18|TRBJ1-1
CASSPPGNTEAFF
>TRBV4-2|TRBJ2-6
CASSQAGTGANVLTF
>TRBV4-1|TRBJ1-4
CASSQGSRVEKLFF
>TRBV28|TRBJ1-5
CASRMGQGATQPQHF
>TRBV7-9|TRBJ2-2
CASSSDLAGELFF
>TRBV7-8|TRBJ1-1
CASSLREATMNTEAFF
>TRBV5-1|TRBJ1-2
CASSSGTYANYGYTF